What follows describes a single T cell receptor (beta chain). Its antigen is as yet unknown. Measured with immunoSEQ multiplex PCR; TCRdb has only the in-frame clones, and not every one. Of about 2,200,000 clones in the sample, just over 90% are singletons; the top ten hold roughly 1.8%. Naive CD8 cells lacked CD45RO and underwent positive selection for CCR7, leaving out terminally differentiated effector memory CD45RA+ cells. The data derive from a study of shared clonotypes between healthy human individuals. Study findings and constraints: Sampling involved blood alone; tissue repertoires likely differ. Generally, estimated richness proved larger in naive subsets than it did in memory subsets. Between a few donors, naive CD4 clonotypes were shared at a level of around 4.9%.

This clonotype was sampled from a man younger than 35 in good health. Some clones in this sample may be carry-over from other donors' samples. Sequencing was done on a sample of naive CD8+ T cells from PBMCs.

The CDR3 protein is CASSPRDRGAKTQYF. The CDR3 bases are TGTGCCAGCAGCCCCCGGGACAGGGGAGCGAAGACCCAGTACTTC. The rearrangement joins TRBV7-9 to TRBJ2-5; 10 nucleotides align to TRBD1. V dropped 5 bases and J dropped 6; count of bases not matched to a gene: 9. Germline V gives CDR1 SEHNR, CDR2 FQNEAQ (reference sequence). The length of the CDR3 is 15 residues.